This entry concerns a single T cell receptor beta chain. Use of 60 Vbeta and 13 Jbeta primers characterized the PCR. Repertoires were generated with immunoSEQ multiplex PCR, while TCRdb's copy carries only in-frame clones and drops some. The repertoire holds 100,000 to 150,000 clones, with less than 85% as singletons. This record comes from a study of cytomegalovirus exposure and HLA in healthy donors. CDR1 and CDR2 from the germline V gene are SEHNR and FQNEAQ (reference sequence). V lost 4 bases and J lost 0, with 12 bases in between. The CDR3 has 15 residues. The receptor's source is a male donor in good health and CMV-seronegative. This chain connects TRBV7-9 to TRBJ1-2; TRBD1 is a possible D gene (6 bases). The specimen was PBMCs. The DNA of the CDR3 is TGTGCCAGCAGCTATTCGACAGGTGCTAACTATGGCTACACCTTC. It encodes CASSYSTGANYGYTF.